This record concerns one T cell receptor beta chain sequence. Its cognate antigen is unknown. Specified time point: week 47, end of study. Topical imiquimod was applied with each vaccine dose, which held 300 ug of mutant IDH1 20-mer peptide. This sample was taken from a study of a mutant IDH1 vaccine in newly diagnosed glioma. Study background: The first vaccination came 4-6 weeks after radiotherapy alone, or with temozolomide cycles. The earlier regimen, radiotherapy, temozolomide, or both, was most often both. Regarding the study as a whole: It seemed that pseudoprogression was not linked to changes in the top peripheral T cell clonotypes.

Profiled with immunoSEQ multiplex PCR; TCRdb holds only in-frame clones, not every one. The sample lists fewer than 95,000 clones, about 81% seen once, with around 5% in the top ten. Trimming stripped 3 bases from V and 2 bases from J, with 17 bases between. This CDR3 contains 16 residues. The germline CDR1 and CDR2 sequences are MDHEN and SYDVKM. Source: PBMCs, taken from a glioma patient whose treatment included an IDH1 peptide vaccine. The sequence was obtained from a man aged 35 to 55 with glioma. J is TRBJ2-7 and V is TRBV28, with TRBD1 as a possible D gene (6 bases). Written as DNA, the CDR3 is TGTGCCAGCAGTTTGAGGTCCTGGGGGCAGGCCTACGAGCAGTACTTC. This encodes CASSLRSWGQAYEQYF.